One T cell receptor (beta chain) is described in this entry. Its specificity is unknown. The sample originates from a study of beta chain features in type 1 diabetes. Findings and caveats of the study: All four CD4+ subsets from Type 1 diabetes patients carried moderately but significantly shorter TCRB CDR3s.

Since all of the isolated RNA was reverse transcribed, expressed TCRB transcripts were what got sequenced. Deep immunoSEQ sequencing covered naive, central memory and regulatory T cell samples. Assay: immunoSEQ multiplex PCR; the TCRdb copy retains only in-frame clones and omits some. The sample consists of hundreds of thousands of clones, around 15% of them appearing once. The authors took one heparinised blood draw, averaging about 120 mL, from each donor. CD45RO/CCR7/CD25/CD127/CD95/CD27 staining was used to isolate CD4+ naive, central memory, regulatory and stem cell-like memory cells by sorting. The CDR3 has 15 amino acids. V lost 7 bases and J lost 0, with 13 bases in between. Germline V gene data show CDR1 as MNHNS and CDR2 as SASEGT.

The TCR originated in a young man with type 1 diabetes. The V call is TRBV6-1, the J call TRBJ1-3; D is uncertain. Input material: naive CD4+ T cells from blood. The CDR3 DNA sequence: TGTGCCAGCATCCGGCAGTTGAGCTCTGGAAACACCATATATTTT. The encoded protein is CASIRQLSSGNTIYF.